This T cell receptor (beta chain) emerged from a study of blood T cell repertoires in COVID-19. Study-wide context: Italy, Spain and the United States were the sources of the convalescent and acute COVID-19 samples. PBMCs, B-cell-depleted T cells, or T cells were the source of the cDNA or gDNA that made up the material.

Researchers sorted participants into cohorts using their self-reported clinical history. Authors' analysis steps: Reference gene primers were amplified, and this amplification served to estimate nucleated cell counts. The data were produced by immunoSEQ multiplex PCR, yet TCRdb's version contains in-frame clones alone and is incomplete. The DNA gave D and trimming, while V, J and clone size come from that table. The sample lists fewer than 250,000 clones, around 80% occurring once. V shed 6 bases, J shed 12 bases, and the junction held 8 bases outside the gene matches. Germline-derived CDR1 and CDR2 are LNHNV and YYDKDF (reference sequence). The CDR3 has 15 amino acids.

V and J are TRBV15 and TRBJ2-1, with TRBD2 matching 16 bases. The sequenced sample was PBMCs or T cells enriched from blood (not recorded which). This sequence was found in a man in his 60s who had recovered from COVID-19. The CDR3 spells CATRSGLAGGLGQFF. CDR3 DNA sequence: TGTGCCACCAGGTCGGGACTAGCGGGGGGGCTGGGGCAGTTCTTC.